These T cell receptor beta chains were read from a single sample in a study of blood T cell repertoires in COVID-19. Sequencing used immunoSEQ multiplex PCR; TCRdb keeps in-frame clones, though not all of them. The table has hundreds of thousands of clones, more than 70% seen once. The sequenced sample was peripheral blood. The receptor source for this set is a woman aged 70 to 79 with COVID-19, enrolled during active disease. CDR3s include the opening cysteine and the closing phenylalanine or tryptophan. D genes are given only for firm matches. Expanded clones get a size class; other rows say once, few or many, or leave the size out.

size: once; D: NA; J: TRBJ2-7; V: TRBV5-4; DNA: TGTGCCAGCAGCTTGGGGGCTGGGTTCTACGAGCAGTACTTC; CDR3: CASSLGAGFYEQYF
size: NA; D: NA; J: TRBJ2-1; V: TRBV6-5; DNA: TGTGCCAGCAGTCGTATCAGCTACAATGAGCAGTTCTTC; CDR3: CASSRISYNEQFF
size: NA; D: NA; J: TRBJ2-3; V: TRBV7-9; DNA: TGTGCCACCACAAATGGGGGGGCCGGCACAGATACGCAGTATTTT; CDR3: CATTNGGAGTDTQYF
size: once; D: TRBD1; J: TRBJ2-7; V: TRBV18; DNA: TGTGCCAGCTCATCGGGACAGTACTACGAGCAGTACTTC; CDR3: CASSSGQYYEQYF
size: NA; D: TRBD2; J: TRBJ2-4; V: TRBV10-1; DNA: TGCGCCGTACCCTTGGGACAGCGGACTAGCGGGGGAAAAAACATTCAGTACTTC; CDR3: CAVPLGQRTSGGKNIQYF
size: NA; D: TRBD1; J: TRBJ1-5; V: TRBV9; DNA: TGTGCCAGCAGCGTAGGACAGGGCGGCAATCAGCCCCAGCATTTT; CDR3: CASSVGQGGNQPQHF
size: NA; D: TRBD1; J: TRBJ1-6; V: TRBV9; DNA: TGTGCCAGCAGCGCGTCGGGACAGTCCTATAATTCACCCCTCCACTTT; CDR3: CASSASGQSYNSPLHF
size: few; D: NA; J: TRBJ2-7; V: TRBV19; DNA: TGTGCCAGTAGTTCATCGACAGGCGACTACGAGCAGTACTTC; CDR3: CASSSSTGDYEQYF
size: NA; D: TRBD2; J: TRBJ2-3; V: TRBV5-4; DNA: TGTGCCAGCAGCACGAGCGGGGGGGCGCCAGATACGCAGTATTTT; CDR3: CASSTSGGAPDTQYF
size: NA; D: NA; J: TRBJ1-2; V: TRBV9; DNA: TGTGCCAGCAGCGTAGAGGGGGGGGCCTATGGCTACACCTTC; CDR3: CASSVEGGAYGYTF
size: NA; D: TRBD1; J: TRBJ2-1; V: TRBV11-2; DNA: TGTGCCAGCAGCCTTTACAGGGGCCCTCACAATGAGCAGTTCTTC; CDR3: CASSLYRGPHNEQFF
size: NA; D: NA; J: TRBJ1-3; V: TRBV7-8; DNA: TGTGCCAGCAGCTCCAGAGCGGCTCTTGTCTCTGGAAACACCATATATTTT; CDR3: CASSSRAALVSGNTIYF
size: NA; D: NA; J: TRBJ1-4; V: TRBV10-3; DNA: TGTGCCATCAGTGAGTCGGGAACAGGTATACTGTTTTTT; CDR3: CAISESGTGILFF
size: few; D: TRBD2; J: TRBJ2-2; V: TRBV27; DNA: TGTGCCAGCAGTCCCTCGACTAGCGCCGGGGAGCTGTTTTTT; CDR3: CASSPSTSAGELFF
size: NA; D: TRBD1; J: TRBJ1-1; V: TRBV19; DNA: TGTGCCAGCCGAGTGACAGGGGAGAACACTGAAGCTTTCTTT; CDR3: CASRVTGENTEAFF
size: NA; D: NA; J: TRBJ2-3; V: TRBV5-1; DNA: TGCGCCAGCAGCTTAAGGCGGGCCATTAATACAGATACGCAGTATTTT; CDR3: CASSLRRAINTDTQYF
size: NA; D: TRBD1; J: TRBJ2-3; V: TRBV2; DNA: TGTGCCAGCAGTGTATACAGGGGTGGCACAGATACGCAGTATTTT; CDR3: CASSVYRGGTDTQYF
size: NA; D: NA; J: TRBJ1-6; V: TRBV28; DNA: TGTGCCAGCAGTCGGGGAGTCTCACCCCTCCACTTT; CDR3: CASSRGVSPLHF
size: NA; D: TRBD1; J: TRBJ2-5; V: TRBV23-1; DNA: TGCGCCAGCAGTGGGCGAGGGACAGGGCTTGGTGAGACCCAGTACTTC; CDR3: CASSGRGTGLGETQYF
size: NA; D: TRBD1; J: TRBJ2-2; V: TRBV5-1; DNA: TGCGCCAGCAGAAGTTTGACAGGGGGGAACACCGGGGAGCTGTTTTTT; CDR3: CASRSLTGGNTGELFF
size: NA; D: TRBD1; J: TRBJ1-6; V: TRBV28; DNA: TGTGCCAGCAGTTTACGAACAGGGGGGGGTTCACCCCTCCACTTT; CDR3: CASSLRTGGGSPLHF
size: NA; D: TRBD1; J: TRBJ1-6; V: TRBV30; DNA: TGTGCCTCACGGTCGGACAGGGTAAATTCACCCCTCCACTTT; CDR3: CASRSDRVNSPLHF
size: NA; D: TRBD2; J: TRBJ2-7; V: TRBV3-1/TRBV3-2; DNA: TGTGCCAGCAGCCAAGACTGGCCTAGCGGATCCTACGAGCAGTACTTC; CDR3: CASSQDWPSGSYEQYF
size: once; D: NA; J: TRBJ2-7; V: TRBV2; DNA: TGTGCCAGCAGTGTTGCACAAGAATCCTACGAGCAGTACTTC; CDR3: CASSVAQESYEQYF
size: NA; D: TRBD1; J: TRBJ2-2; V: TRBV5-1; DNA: TGCGCCAGCAGCTTGGAAACAGGGGCGACCGGGGAGCTGTTTTTT; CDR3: CASSLETGATGELFF
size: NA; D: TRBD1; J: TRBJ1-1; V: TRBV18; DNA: TGTGCCAGCTCACCTCCAGACAGGGCGAACACTGAAGCTTTCTTT; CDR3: CASSPPDRANTEAFF
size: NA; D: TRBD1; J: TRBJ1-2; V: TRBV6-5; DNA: TGTGCCAGCAGGCGACAGGGATTAGGAGGCTACACCTTC; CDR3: CASRRQGLGGYTF
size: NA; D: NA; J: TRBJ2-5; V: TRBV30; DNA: TGTGCCTGGAGAGGGGGCGCGGGGGAGACCCAGTACTTC; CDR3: CAWRGGAGETQYF
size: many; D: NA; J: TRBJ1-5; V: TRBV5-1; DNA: TGCGCCAGCAGCTCGGGGGGCATTGGGGGCAATCAGCCCCAGCATTTT; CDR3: CASSSGGIGGNQPQHF
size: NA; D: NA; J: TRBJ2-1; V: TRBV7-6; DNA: TGTGCCAGCAGCTTAAGGTTGGGAGACAATGAGCAGTTCTTC; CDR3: CASSLRLGDNEQFF
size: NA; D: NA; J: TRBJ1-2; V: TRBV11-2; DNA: TGTGCCAGCAGCCCCGGACGAGAGGCGGGATATGGCTACACCTTC; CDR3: CASSPGREAGYGYTF
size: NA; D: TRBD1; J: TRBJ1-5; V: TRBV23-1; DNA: TGCGCCAGCAGTCAATCGGAGGACAGGGGGCGGGGCCTTAGCAATCAGCCCCAGCATTTT; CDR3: CASSQSEDRGRGLSNQPQHF
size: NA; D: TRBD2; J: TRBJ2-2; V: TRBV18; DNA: TGTGCCAGCTCAGCGGGACTAGCGGGGGGCCCGAACACCGGGGAGCTGTTTTTT; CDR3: CASSAGLAGGPNTGELFF
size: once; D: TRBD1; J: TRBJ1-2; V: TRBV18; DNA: TGTGCCAGCTCACTCGGGACAGGCACATACTACACCTTC; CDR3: CASSLGTGTYYTF
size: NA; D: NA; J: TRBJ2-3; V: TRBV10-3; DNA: TGTGCCATCAGTGGTTCGGTAGCAGATACGCAGTATTTT; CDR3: CAISGSVADTQYF
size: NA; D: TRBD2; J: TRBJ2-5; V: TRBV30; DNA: TGTGCCTGGAGTGGGACTAGCGGGGGGGCCGAGACCCAGTACTTC; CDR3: CAWSGTSGGAETQYF
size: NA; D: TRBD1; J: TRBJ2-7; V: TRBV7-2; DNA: TGTGCCAGCAGGCGACGGACAGGGGGCATGTACGAGCAGTACTTC; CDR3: CASRRRTGGMYEQYF
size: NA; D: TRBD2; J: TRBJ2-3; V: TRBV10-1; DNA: TGCGCCAGCAGTAGGACTAGCGGGGGTCCAGATACGCAGTATTTT; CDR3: CASSRTSGGPDTQYF
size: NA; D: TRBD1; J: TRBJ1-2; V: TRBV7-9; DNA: TGTGCCAGCAATACGGACAGGGGGCTAGACTATGGCTACACCTTC; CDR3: CASNTDRGLDYGYTF
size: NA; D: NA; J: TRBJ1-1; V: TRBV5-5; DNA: TGTGCCAGCAGCGCCGGCCTAGGGGTGGCAGCTTTCTTT; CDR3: CASSAGLGVAAFF
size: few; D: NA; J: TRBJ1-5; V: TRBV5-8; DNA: TGTGCCAGCAGGAACACGAATCAGCCCCAGCATTTT; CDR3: CASRNTNQPQHF
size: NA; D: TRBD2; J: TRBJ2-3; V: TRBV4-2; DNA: TGTGCCAGCAGCCAAGAGGGACTAGCCACGGATACGCAGTATTTT; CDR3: CASSQEGLATDTQYF
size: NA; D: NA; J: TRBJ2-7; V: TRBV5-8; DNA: TGTGCCAGCAGCTCTTGGGGACTTTCGAGCTCCTACGAGCAGTACTTC; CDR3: CASSSWGLSSSYEQYF
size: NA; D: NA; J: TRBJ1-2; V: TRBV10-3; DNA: TGTGCCATCGGTGCAGGGGACTATGGCTACACCTTC; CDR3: CAIGAGDYGYTF
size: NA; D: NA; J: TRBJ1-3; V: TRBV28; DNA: TGTGCCAGCAGCCCTCGGGACACCATATATTTT; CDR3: CASSPRDTIYF
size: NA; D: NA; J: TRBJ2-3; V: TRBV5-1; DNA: TGCGCCAGCAGCTCTCGGGGTAGCACAGATACGCAGTATTTT; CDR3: CASSSRGSTDTQYF
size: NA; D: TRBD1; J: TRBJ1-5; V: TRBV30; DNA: TGTGCCTGGAGTGACAGGGGAAATCAGCCCCAGCATTTT; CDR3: CAWSDRGNQPQHF
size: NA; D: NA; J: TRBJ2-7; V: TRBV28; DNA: TGTGCCAGCAGTACCCTGGGGGGCTACGAGCAGTACTTC; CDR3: CASSTLGGYEQYF